This TCR beta chain was retrieved from a study of blood T cell repertoires in COVID-19. Study information: Collection of acute and convalescent COVID-19 samples took place in the United States, Italy and Spain.

The table came from immunoSEQ multiplex PCR; TCRdb's copy has only in-frame clones and leaves some out. The sample yields tens of thousands of clones, approximately 89% seen once. The length of the CDR3 is 15 residues. CDR1 is ENHRY and CDR2 is SYGVKD in the germline V gene. V was pared by 2 bases and J by 6 bases, with 4 bases of the junction left unmatched. This clone was counted between two and nine times. The chain is built from TRBV10-3 and TRBJ1-5; 10 bases are shared with TRBD1. The source material was peripheral blood. The receptor comes from a human donor in a cohort sampled during active COVID-19. The CDR3, as DNA: TGTGCCATCAGTGAGGGGGACAGGGGATTTCAGCCCCAGCATTTT. Translating it yields CAISEGDRGFQPQHF.